These 27 T cell receptor beta chains share one sample of origin, sequenced in a study of blood T cells in healthy people across ages. The second PCR ran about 6 to 11 cycles with a sample-barcoded 5' primer and J-beta primers. TCRdb reanalysed the 5' RACE reads using MiXCR and keeps one entry per CDR3 protein. The sample holds 1.5 million to 2 million distinct CDR3 sequences; about 35% are singletons and the top ten take roughly 10%. Input material: blood. The receptors originated from a woman in her twenties or thirties in good health.

The table lists this clonotype with a few counts. The J gene is TRBJ1-6, the V gene TRBV6-2 or TRBV6-3; D gene ambiguous. The CDR3 runs 13 residues. V was clipped by 5 bases and J by 9 bases, with 11 bases between them. The germline CDR1 and CDR2 sequences are MNHEY and SVGEGT. The CDR3 DNA follows: TGTGCCAGCAGTCAAGCCTGGATTTCACCCCTCCACTTT. This encodes CASSQAWISPLHF.

This chain links TRBV7-8 with TRBJ2-1; TRBD2 matches 7 bases. CDR1 and CDR2 from the germline V gene are SGHVS and FQNEAQ. The CDR3 has 16 amino acids. V trimming: 8 bases; J trimming: 4 bases; junction bases outside the gene matches: 14. Written as DNA, the CDR3 is TGTGCCAGCTTAGGCGGGGGATCCATCCCATACAATGAGCAGTTCTTC. It yields the protein CASLGGGSIPYNEQFF.

The V call is TRBV9, the J call TRBJ2-7; 8 bases agree with TRBD2. This CDR3 comprises 16 residues. CDR1 and CDR2 from the germline V gene are SGDLS and YYNGEE. V trimming: 4 bases; J trimming: 0 bases; junction bases outside the gene matches: 9. DNA for the CDR3: TGTGCCAGCAGCCCTCAGACTAGCGCCAGCTCCTACGAGCAGTACTTC. It specifies CASSPQTSASSYEQYF.

V is TRBV15 and J is TRBJ2-7; no firm D call. With 3 bases removed from V and 7 bases from J, the gap between germline ends came to 22 bases. The germline V gene has CDR1 LNHNV and CDR2 YYDKDF (reference sequence). The CDR3 loop spans 16 amino acids. CDR3: CATSSPGASSSVEQYF. In nucleotides, the CDR3 is TGTGCCACCAGCAGCCCCGGAGCCAGTTCCAGTGTAGAGCAGTACTTC.

The DNA for the CDR3 is TGTGCCAGCAGCGAAAAACTAAGCGGGAGCTCCTACAATGAGCAGTTCTTC. Amino acid sequence: CASSEKLSGSSYNEQFF. The chain joins TRBV7-9 to TRBJ2-1; 8 nucleotides align to TRBD2. J was trimmed by 0 bases and V by 5 bases; bases with no gene match: 9. Germline V gives CDR1 SEHNR, CDR2 FQNEAQ (reference sequence). This CDR3 contains 17 residues.

The chain employs TRBV6-1 and TRBJ1-2, with D perhaps matching TRBD1 (6 bases). V gave up 5 bases and J gave up 2 bases, with 15 bases separating them. Germline V lookup: CDR1 MNHNS, CDR2 SASEGT. The CDR3 consists of 15 residues. The CDR3 DNA is TGTGCCAGCAGTCTAGGGGGGTCGCTAAACTATGGCTACACCTTC. This translates into CASSLGGSLNYGYTF.

In regard to this clonotype: A much bigger clone sits one base away, suggesting this may be a read error. The gene calls are TRBV7-3 and TRBJ2-1; a possible D gene is TRBD1 (5 bases). Judging by the DNA end, TRBJ2-7 fits better; the J call may be wrong. The CDR3 sequence is 14 residues long. Germline V gives CDR1 SGHTA, CDR2 FQGTGA. In nucleotides, the CDR3 is TGTGCCAGCAGCCTTGACAGCACCTACAATGAGCAGTACTTC. The encoded protein is CASSLDSTYNEQYF.

The chain has TRBV18 and TRBJ2-2; 13 positions match TRBD2. Germline-derived CDR1 and CDR2 are KGHSH and LQKENI. The CDR3 runs to 16 residues. Trimming took 4 bases from V and 7 from J; bases not matched to a gene: 6. CDR3 in DNA: TGTGCCAGCTCACTCCGGACTAGCGGGAGTGGCGGGGAGCTGTTTTTT. As protein: CASSLRTSGSGGELFF.

This clonotype has only a few counts. The V call is TRBV3-1, the J call TRBJ2-5; a possible D gene is TRBD2 (5 bases). Germline CDR1 LGHDT, CDR2 YNNKEL (reference sequence). V was cut by 4 bases and J by 3 bases, with 12 bases left in between. CDR3 size: 14 residues. CDR3 coding DNA: TGTGCCAGCAGCCCGGAGGCGGAGAAAGAGACCCAGTACTTC. Protein product: CASSPEAEKETQYF.

This clonotype has only one observation. With a much larger clone just one base away, this may be a read error. The rearrangement joins TRBV15 to TRBJ2-7; D uncertain. The CDR3 sequence is 14 residues long. CDR1 is LNHNV, CDR2 YYDKDF, per germline (reference sequence). CDR3 DNA: TGTGCCACCAGCAGAGGACGAGGACGCGAGACCCAGTGCTTC. Translated, it gives CATSRGRGRETQCF.

In regard to this clonotype: Germline is not matched at one junction end, which may reflect a read error. The chain uses TRBV30 and TRBJ1-6; D possibly corresponds to TRBD1 (5 bases). Germline V CDR1 and CDR2: GTSNPN, SVGIG (reference sequence). The CDR3 runs 12 residues. The CDR3 protein is CAWREQDSPPHF. In DNA, the CDR3 is TGTGCCTGGAGGGAACAGGATTCACCCCCCCACTTT.

In this sample, this clonotype turned up a few times. The chain employs TRBV6-6 and TRBJ2-5; 8 bases are a match to TRBD2. The better agreement between TRBJ2-7 and the DNA end casts doubt on the J call. Germline V gene sequence: CDR1 MNHNY, CDR2 SVGAGI (reference sequence). This CDR3 contains 16 residues. The CDR3 DNA follows: TGTGCCAGCAGTCCCCTGGGACTAGTGGGAGGGAGCGAGCAGTACTTC. This codes for CASSPLGLVGGSEQYF.

This clonotype turned up a few times. The V call is TRBV3-1, the J call TRBJ2-3; possible D gene TRBD2, 5 bases. The V end was cut by 5 bases, the J end by 4 bases, with 19 bases between. Germline assignment: CDR1 LGHDT and CDR2 YNNKEL (reference sequence). This CDR3 contains 16 residues. The CDR3 DNA follows: TGTGCCAGCAGCTCAACGGCCCTAGCATTGCCAGATACGCAGTATTTT. Its protein product is CASSSTALALPDTQYF.

In this sample, this clonotype turned up a few times. The chain uses TRBV5-1 and TRBJ2-1; tentative D call: TRBD2 (5 bases). Trimming left V 3 bases short and J 0 bases short, with 16 bases between. From germline, CDR1 is SGHRS and CDR2 YFSETQ. The CDR3 extends over 17 amino acids. Written as DNA, the CDR3 is TGCGCCAGCAGCTCCGGTTCGGAGGCGAGCTCCTACAATGAGCAGTTCTTC. Protein sequence: CASSSGSEASSYNEQFF.

This clonotype was observed a handful of times. The chain joins TRBV5-5 to TRBJ2-1; the D gene is possibly TRBD2 (5 bases). V was trimmed by 1 base and J by 4 bases, leaving 15 bases between them. The CDR3 runs to 16 residues. CDR1 SGHKS and CDR2 YYEKEE come from the germline V gene (reference sequence). The CDR3 coding sequence is TGTGCCAGCAGCTTGTCCCTAGCTTTGGGATACAATGAGCAGTTCTTC. Translated, it gives CASSLSLALGYNEQFF.

The V and J genes are TRBV10-3 and TRBJ2-1, with a weak D call TRBD2 (5 bases). Germline CDR1 ENHRY, CDR2 SYGVKD. The CDR3 runs to 13 residues. Trimming took off 11 bases at V and 5 bases at J, with 16 bases between the two ends. CDR3 protein: CALREHGDNEQFF. As DNA, the CDR3 is TGTGCCCTTCGGGAACACGGCGACAATGAGCAGTTCTTC.

This chain connects TRBV5-1 to TRBJ1-4; unclear D gene. Germline loops: CDR1 SGHRS, CDR2 YFSETQ. V was shortened by 0 bases and J by 3 bases, with 12 bases between the two germline ends. The CDR3 loop spans 16 amino acids. As DNA, the CDR3 is TGCGCCAGCAGCTTGGCCGGTAGAGGGCCTAATGAAAAACTGTTTTTT. Translation: CASSLAGRGPNEKLFF.

This clonotype was detected ten times or more. The chain uses TRBV12-3 or TRBV12-4 and TRBJ1-2, with 9 bases lining up with TRBD1. There are 16 residues in the CDR3. With V trimmed by 3 bases and J by 2 bases, 7 bases remained unmatched. The CDR3 reads CASSLDRGSSNYGYTF. The CDR3 DNA reads as TGTGCCAGCAGTTTGGACAGGGGCTCCTCCAACTATGGCTACACCTTC.

This clonotype appeared a few times. The chain couples TRBV19 to TRBJ1-5; the D gene is possibly TRBD1 (5 bases). V was trimmed by 5 bases and J by 3 bases, leaving 17 bases between them. The CDR3 consists of 16 residues. Germline assignment: CDR1 LNHDA and CDR2 SQIVND (reference sequence). The CDR3 loop reads CASSGRGQGDNQPQHF. The CDR3 bases are TGTGCCAGTAGTGGTCGCGGGCAGGGCGACAATCAGCCCCAGCATTTT. The complete variable domain, with remaining parts taken from reference TRBV19 and TRBJ1-5, reads DGGITQSPKYLFRKEGQNVTLSCEQNLNHDAMYWYRQDPGQGLRLIYYSQIVNDFQKGDIAEGYSVSREKKESFPLTVTSAQKNPTAFYLCASSGRGQGDNQPQHFGDGTRLSIL.

The genes are TRBV18 and TRBJ2-1; D is ambiguous. Per the germline V gene, CDR1 is KGHSH and CDR2 is LQKENI. The V and J ends lost 3 bases and 8 bases respectively, with 8 bases between them. The CDR3 sequence is 12 residues long. As DNA, the CDR3 is TGTGCCAGCTCACCGTCGATGGATGAGCAGTTCTTC. Protein sequence: CASSPSMDEQFF.

This clonotype was counted at least ten times. The chain couples TRBV12-3 or TRBV12-4 to TRBJ2-5; D may be TRBD1 (5 bases). CDR3 size: 15 residues. V lost 5 bases to trimming and J lost 5 bases, with 18 bases between them. CDR3 nucleotides: TGTGCCAGCAGTCAGGGCCGGTTTTCTCGGGAGACCCAGTACTTC. Amino acids: CASSQGRFSRETQYF.

The V call is TRBV4-2, the J call TRBJ2-7, with D hard to call. The CDR3 length is 14 residues. Germline V lookup: CDR1 LGHNA, CDR2 YNFKEQ. V was clipped by 1 base and J by 6 bases, with 13 bases between them. CDR3: CASSQGPRQGEQYF. The CDR3 bases are TGTGCCAGCAGCCAAGGGCCAAGACAAGGCGAGCAGTACTTC.

This clonotype has only a few counts. The chain carries TRBV28 and TRBJ2-7; the match to TRBD2 covers 8 bases. This CDR3 spans 16 amino acids. The junction had 9 bases not matched to a gene; V was cut back by 4 bases and J by 1 base. The germline V gene encodes CDR1 MDHEN and CDR2 SYDVKM. The CDR3 sequence is CASSSQRVAGSYEQYF. CDR3 sequence (DNA): TGTGCCAGCAGTTCTCAACGGGTAGCGGGGTCCTACGAGCAGTACTTC.

CDR3 nucleotides: TGTGCCAGCAGCCTTTCGAACTGGGAGGGGGAGACCCAGTACTTC. Its translation is CASSLSNWEGETQYF. V and J are TRBV3-1 and TRBJ2-5; 7 nucleotides align to TRBD2. The CDR3 length is 15 residues. CDR1 LGHDT and CDR2 YNNKEL come from the germline V gene (reference sequence). Trimming took 4 bases from V and 5 from J; bases not matched to a gene: 10.

J is TRBJ1-2 and V is TRBV20-1; no clear D. V gave up 7 bases and J gave up 7 bases, with 10 bases separating them. Germline-derived CDR1 and CDR2 are DFQATT and SNEGSKA (reference sequence). There are 10 residues in the CDR3. In DNA form, the CDR3 reads TGCAGTGGCGCAGGAGGTGGCTACACCTTC. Translation gives CSGAGGGYTF.

This chain connects TRBV5-1 to TRBJ2-5; TRBD2 matches 11 bases. Germline V gene lookup returns CDR1 SGHRS and CDR2 YFSETQ. CDR3 length: 15 residues. V dropped 4 bases and J dropped 4; count of bases not matched to a gene: 6. CDR3 loop: CASSPTSGDRETQYF. In DNA form, the CDR3 reads TGCGCCAGCAGCCCGACTAGCGGGGACAGAGAGACCCAGTACTTC. The complete variable domain, with remaining parts taken from reference TRBV5-1 and TRBJ2-5, reads KAGVTQTPRYLIKTRGQQVTLSCSPISGHRSVSWYQQTPGQGLQFLFEYFSETQRNKGNFPGRFSGRQFSNSRSEMNVSTLELGDSALYLCASSPTSGDRETQYFGPGTRLLVL.

The CDR3 nucleotides are TGTGCCAGCAGTTCAGGACTAGCGCAGACCCAAGAGACCCAGTACTTC. Its translation is CASSSGLAQTQETQYF. The V gene is TRBV27, the J gene TRBJ2-5; TRBD2 agrees at 9 bases. This CDR3 contains 16 residues. Germline CDR1 is MNHEY and CDR2 is SMNVEV (reference sequence). The V and J ends lost 4 bases and 1 base, in that order; junction bases with no gene match: 7.